This TCR beta chain stems from a study of T cell responses to AZD1222 COVID-19 vaccine (dated by TCRdb to the early 2020s). At the level of the whole study: AZD1222 recipients whose second dose came at about 4 weeks and those whose second dose came at about 12 weeks were combined into one group, since spike-specific TCR depth and breadth did not differ between the two schedules. TCR sequencing covered 230 or so trial participants: 200 to 220 given two doses of AZD1222 and 26 given two doses of MenACWY control vaccine. Enrollment into the trials was organized by age into subgroups of 18-55, 56-69 and 70-plus years, and those subgroups contained around 150, 28 and 57 TCR-sequenced participants, respectively.

The CDR3 regions of human TCRbeta chains were subjected to immunosequencing. The study's processing was this. Repertoire TCRs were checked for matches against a reference library of SARS-CoV-2-specific TCRs that had been generated using the MIRA antigen-specificity platform. Breadth was defined as the fraction of unique TCRs that were SARS-CoV-2-associated, and depth was defined as the fraction of total T cells that were SARS-CoV-2-associated. Each spike-specific TCR was assigned to its reactive spike region and to a CD4 or CD8 class using the MIRA data. Log10-transformed breadth and depth values were compared by one-way ANOVA with Sidak's multiple comparisons tests. As stored in TCRdb, this immuneACCESS dataset retains in-frame rearrangements with V and J assigned. A fraction of the clones does not appear; measured against another copy, unresolved V genes explain less than half of the discrepancy, and the remainder lacks a known reason. The DNA was the basis for D and trimming; V, J and clone size are from that table. The sample table shows around 130,000 clones, and 93% are seen once. Approximately 3.1% of the sample comes from the top ten.

About this clone itself: Its recognized antigen is unknown. Base qualities are not recorded, but no much larger clone differs from it by a single base.

Trimming at the junction amounts to 2 bases on V and 5 bases on J, and the germline ends lie 10 bases apart. From the cysteine through the phenylalanine, the CDR3 covers 14 amino acids. This entry keeps only the CDR3 DNA: 42 bases, framed from base 1. From the germline V gene (reference sequence), CDR1 is LGHDT and CDR2 is YNNKEL. Results and caveats for the whole study, not just this receptor: No day 14 peak-response samples were available, so repertoires were characterized only after the peak T cell response. The 56-69-year group was small, and its depth increase did not reach significance, likely because of low power. Reportedly, almost half of the unique spike-specific TCRs recognized epitopes lying outside the regions that are mutated in the B.1.351 and B.1.1.7 variants. Participants were mostly white British, with more females than males. The authors suggested clonal diversity may have been underestimated. Vaccine-associated CD4 TCRs spanned the whole spike protein, with dominant responses in regions 160-218 and 743-854. After two AZD1222 doses, both the breadth and the depth of spike-specific TCRs were significantly higher than at day 0 and than in MenACWY recipients. Conclusions about previously exposed vaccinees are limited, since just 5 or 6 AZD1222 recipients were seropositive for SARS-CoV-2 at baseline.

The time point label here, explained by the study, means: baseline before first vaccination. Vaccinee samples were obtained from the UK trials COV001 and COV002, which included a single-blind randomized controlled phase 2/3 trial of AZD1222 (ChAdOx1 nCoV-19) in healthy adults. For TCRbeta chain sequencing, PBMC samples from trial participants were taken at day 0 and at day 28 after the second dose. The sample in question was peripheral blood, obtained on day 0 of AZD1222 vaccination. The chain is assembled from TRBV3-1 (or the pseudogene TRBV3-2) and TRBJ2-1, with the D gene not clear enough to name. The sequence derives from an adult in good health. The sequenced DNA is TGTGCCAGCAGCCAACGTAGACGAAACAATGAGCAGTTCTTC. This encodes CASSQRRRNNEQFF.